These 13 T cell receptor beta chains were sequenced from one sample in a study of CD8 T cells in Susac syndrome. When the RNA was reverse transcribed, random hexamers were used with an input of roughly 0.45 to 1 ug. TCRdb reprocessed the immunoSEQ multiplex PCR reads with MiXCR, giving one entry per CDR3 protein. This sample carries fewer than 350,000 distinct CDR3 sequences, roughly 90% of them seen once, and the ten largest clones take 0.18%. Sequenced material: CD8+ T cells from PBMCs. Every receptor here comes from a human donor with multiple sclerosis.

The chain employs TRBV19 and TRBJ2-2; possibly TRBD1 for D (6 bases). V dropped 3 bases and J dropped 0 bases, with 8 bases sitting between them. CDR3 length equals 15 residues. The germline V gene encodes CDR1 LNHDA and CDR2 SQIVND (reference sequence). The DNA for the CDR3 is TGTGCCAGTAGTATTCGGACAGCGAACACCGGGGAGCTGTTTTTT. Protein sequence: CASSIRTANTGELFF.

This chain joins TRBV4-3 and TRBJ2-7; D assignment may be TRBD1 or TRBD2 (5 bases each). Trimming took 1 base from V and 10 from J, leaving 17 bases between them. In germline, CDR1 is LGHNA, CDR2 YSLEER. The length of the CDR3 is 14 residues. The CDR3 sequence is CASSQGLGEGRQYF. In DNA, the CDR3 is TGCGCCAGCAGCCAAGGGCTGGGAGAGGGACGACAGTACTTC.

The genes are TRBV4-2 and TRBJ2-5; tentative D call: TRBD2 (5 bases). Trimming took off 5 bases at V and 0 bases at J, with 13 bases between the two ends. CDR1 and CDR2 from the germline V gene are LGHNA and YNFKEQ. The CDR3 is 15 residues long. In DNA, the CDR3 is TGTGCCAGCAGCTTCTCCCCCGGGAACCAAGAGACCCAGTACTTC. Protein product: CASSFSPGNQETQYF.

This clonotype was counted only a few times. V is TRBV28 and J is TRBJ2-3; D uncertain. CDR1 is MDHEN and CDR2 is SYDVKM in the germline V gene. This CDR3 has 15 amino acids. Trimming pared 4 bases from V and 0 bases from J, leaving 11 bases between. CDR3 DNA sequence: TGTGCCAGCAGTTCGAGGACGGCCAGCACAGATACGCAGTATTTT. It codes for CASSSRTASTDTQYF. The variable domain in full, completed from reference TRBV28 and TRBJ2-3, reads DVKVTQSSRYLVKRTGEKVFLECVQDMDHENMFWYRQDPGLGLRLIYFSYDVKMKEKGDIPEGYSVSREKKERFSLILESASTNQTSMYLCASSSRTASTDTQYFGPGTRLTVL.

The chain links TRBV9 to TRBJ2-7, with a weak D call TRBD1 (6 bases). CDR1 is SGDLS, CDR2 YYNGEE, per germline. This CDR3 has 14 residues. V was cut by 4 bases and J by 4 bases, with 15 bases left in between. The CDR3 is CASSTGQSQYEQYF. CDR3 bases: TGTGCCAGCAGCACCGGACAGTCCCAATACGAGCAGTACTTC.

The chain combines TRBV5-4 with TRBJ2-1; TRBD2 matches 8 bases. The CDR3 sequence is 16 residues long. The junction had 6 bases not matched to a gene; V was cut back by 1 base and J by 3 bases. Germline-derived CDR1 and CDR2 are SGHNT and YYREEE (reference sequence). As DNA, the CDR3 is TGTGCCAGCAGCTTGAGGGCGGGGGGACTCTACAATGAGCAGTTCTTC. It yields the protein CASSLRAGGLYNEQFF. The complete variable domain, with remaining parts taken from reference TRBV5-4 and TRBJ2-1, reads ETGVTQSPTHLIKTRGQQVTLRCSSQSGHNTVSWYQQALGQGPQFIFQYYREEENGRGNFPPRFSGLQFPNYSSELNVNALELDDSALYLCASSLRAGGLYNEQFFGPGTRLTVL.

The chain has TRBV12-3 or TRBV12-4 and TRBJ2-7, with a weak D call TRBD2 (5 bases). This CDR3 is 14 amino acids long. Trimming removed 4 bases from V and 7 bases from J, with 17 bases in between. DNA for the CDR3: TGTGCCAGCAGTTCGGGAAGCCGCTACGTAGAGCAGTACTTC. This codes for CASSSGSRYVEQYF.

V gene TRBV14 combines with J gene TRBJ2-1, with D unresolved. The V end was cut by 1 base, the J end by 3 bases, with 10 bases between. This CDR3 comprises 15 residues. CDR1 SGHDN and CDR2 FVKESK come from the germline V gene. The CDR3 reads CASSQGVTIYNEQFF. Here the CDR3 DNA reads TGTGCCAGCAGCCAAGGGGTGACAATCTACAATGAGCAGTTCTTC.

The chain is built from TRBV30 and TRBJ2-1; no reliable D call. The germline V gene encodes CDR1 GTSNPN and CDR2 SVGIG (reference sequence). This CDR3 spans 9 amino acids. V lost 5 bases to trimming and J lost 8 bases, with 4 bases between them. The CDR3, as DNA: TGTGCCTGGGGGGATGAGCAGTTCTTC. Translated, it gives CAWGDEQFF.

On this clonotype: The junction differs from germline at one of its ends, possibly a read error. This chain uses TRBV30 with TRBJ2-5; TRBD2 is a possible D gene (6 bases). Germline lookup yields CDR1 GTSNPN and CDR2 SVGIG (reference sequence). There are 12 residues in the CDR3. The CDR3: CAWILLGDSLNF. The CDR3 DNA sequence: TGTGCCTGGATTTTGTTAGGGGACTCCTTGAACTTC.

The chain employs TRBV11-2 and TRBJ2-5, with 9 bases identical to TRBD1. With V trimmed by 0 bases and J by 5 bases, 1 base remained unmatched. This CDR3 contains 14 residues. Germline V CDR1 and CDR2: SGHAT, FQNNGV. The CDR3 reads CASSLEGTGETQYF. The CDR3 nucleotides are TGTGCCAGCAGCTTAGAGGGGACAGGGGAGACCCAGTACTTC. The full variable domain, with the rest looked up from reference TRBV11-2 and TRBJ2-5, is EAGVAQSPRYKIIEKRQSVAFWCNPISGHATLYWYQQILGQGPKLLIQFQNNGVVDDSQLPKDRFSAERLKGVDSTLKIQPAKLEDSAVYLCASSLEGTGETQYFGPGTRLLVL.

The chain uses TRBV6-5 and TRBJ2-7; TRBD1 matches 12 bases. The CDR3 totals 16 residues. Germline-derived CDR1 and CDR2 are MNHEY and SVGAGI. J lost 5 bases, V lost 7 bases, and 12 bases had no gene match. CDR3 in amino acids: CASILTAGTGGHEQYF. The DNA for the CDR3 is TGTGCCAGCATTTTAACAGCCGGGACAGGGGGCCACGAGCAGTACTTC.

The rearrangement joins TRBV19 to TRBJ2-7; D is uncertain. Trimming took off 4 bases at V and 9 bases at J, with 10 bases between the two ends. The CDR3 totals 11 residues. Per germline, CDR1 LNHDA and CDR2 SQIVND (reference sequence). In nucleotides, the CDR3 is TGTGCCAGTAGTAACCCGCTAGGGCAGTACTTC. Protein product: CASSNPLGQYF.